What follows is one T cell receptor (beta chain) and its context. Its antigen is not identified. This CDR3 has 11 residues. Germline-derived CDR1 and CDR2 are SQVTM and ANQGSEA. V shed 7 bases and J shed 6 bases, with 9 bases lying between them. The data belong to a study of shared clonotypes between healthy human individuals. Only in-frame clones appear in the TCRdb table, and some are missing; sequencing was by immunoSEQ multiplex PCR. Seen here are about 680,000 clones, about three quarters observed once, and the top ten hold 1.5% to 2%. Study-wide findings and caveats: Generation of non-shared clonotypes was less probable than generation of clonotypes shared by all four donors. For naive CD4 cells, roughly 4.6% of clonotypes were shared across a handful of donors.

The rearrangement joins TRBV29-1 to TRBJ2-2; D is perhaps TRBD2 (5 bases). The sequence was obtained from a woman aged 25 to 39 in good health. Material: memory CD4+ T cells sorted from blood. Subset denoted: CD45RA-negative fraction. This chain's CDR3 is CSADSAGELFF. CDR3 nucleotides: TGCAGCGCCGATAGCGCCGGGGAGCTGTTTTTT.